This T cell receptor beta chain was recovered during a study of cytomegalovirus exposure and HLA in healthy donors. Study results and limitations: Fewer N-insertions than the roughly 670-donor mean were reportedly shown by an Asian-associated ancestry cluster in a later analysis.

As for this clone: The antigen is undetermined.

Trimming cost V 4 bases and J 4 bases; bases outside gene matches: 7. This CDR3 contains 16 residues. Germline loops: CDR1 LNHDA, CDR2 SQIVND (reference sequence). The study ran its PCR with 60 Vbeta and 13 Jbeta primers. The repertoire was sequenced with immunoSEQ multiplex PCR; TCRdb's copy has only in-frame clones and lacks some. The table has some 200,000 clones, less than 80% seen once. The rearrangement links TRBV19 to TRBJ2-5, with 12 bases that match TRBD2. The sequenced sample was PBMCs. The receptor's source is a middle-aged man in good health and CMV-seronegative. The DNA for the CDR3 is TGTGCCAGTAGTACTTCTAGCGGGAGGGCCAGAGAGACCCAGTACTTC. Protein: CASSTSSGRARETQYF.